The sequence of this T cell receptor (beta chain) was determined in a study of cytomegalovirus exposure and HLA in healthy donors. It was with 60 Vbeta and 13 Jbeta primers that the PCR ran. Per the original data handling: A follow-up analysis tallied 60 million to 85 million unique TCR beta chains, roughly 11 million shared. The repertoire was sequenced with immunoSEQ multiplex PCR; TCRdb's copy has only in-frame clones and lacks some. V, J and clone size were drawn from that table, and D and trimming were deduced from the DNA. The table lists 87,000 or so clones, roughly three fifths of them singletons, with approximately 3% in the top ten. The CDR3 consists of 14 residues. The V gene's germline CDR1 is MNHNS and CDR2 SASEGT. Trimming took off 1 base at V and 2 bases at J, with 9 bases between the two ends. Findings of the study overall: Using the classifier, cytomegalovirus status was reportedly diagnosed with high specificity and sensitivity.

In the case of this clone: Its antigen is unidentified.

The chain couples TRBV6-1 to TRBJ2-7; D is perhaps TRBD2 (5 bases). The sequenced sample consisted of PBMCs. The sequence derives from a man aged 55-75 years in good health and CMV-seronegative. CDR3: CASSEERGTYEQYF. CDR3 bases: TGTGCCAGCAGTGAAGAGAGAGGGACCTACGAGCAGTACTTC.